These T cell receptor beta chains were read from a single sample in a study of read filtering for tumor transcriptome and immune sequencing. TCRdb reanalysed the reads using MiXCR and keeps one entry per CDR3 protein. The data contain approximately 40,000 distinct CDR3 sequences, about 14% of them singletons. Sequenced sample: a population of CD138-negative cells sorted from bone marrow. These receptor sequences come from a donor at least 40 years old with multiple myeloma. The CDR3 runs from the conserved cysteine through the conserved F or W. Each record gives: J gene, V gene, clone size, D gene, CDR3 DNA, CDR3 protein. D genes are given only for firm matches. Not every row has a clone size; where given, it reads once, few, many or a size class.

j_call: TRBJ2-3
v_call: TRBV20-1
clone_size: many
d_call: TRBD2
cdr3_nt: TGCAGTGCTAGGGGGACTAGCGGGGGGGCCACAGATACGCAGTATTTT
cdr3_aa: CSARGTSGGATDTQYF

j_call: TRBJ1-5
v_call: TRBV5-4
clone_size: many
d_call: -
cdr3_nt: TGTGCCAGCAGCTTGATTGGGGGACCCCAGCATTTT
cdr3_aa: CASSLIGGPQHF

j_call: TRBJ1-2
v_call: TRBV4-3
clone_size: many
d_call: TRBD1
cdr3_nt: TGCGCCAGCAGCAGGGACAGCTACTATGGCTACACCTTC
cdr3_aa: CASSRDSYYGYTF

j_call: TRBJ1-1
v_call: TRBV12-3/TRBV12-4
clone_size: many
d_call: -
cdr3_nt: TGTGCCAGCAGTTTAGGACGAGGGGTTGGAACTGAAGCTTTCTTT
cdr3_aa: CASSLGRGVGTEAFF

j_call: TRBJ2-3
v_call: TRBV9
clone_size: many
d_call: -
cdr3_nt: TGTGCCAGCAGCGTAACGACGGGAACAGATACGCAGTATTTT
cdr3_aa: CASSVTTGTDTQYF

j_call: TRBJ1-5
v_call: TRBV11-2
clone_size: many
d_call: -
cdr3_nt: TGTGCCAGCAGCTTAGGGTCAGGGAGGGATCAGCCCCAGCATTTT
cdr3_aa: CASSLGSGRDQPQHF

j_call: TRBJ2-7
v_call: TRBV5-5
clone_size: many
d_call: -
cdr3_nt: TGTGCCAGCAGGAAGGAGGTGGTTGGAGAGCAGTACTTC
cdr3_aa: CASRKEVVGEQYF

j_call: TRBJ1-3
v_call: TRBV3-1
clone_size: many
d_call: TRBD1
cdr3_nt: TGTGCCAGCAGCCAATCCCCGATTCGCGTTACAGGGGCTTCTGGAAACACCATATATTTT
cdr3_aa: CASSQSPIRVTGASGNTIYF

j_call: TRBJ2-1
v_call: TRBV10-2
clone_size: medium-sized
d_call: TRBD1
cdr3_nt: TGCGCCAGCTCGTGGGGCAGGGGGAATAGGAATGAGCAGTTCTTC
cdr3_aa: CASSWGRGNRNEQFF

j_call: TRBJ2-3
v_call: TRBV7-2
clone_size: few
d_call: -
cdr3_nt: TGTGCCAGCAGCTTAGTTGGTCAGCACACAGATACGCAGTATTTT
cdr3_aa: CASSLVGQHTDTQYF

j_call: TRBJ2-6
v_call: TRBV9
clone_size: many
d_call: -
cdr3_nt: TGTGCCAGCAGCGTAACCAGCAGCGGCGTCCTGACTTTC
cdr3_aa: CASSVTSSGVLTF

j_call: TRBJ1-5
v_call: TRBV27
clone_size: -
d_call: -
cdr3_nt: TGTGCCAGCAGTCGAGGGGATGGGTCTCAGCCCCAGCATTTT
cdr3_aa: CASSRGDGSQPQHF

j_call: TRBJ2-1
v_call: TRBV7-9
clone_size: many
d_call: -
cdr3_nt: TGTGCCAGCAGCTCTTCCACACCGAGCTCCTACAATGAGCAGTTCTTC
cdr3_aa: CASSSSTPSSYNEQFF

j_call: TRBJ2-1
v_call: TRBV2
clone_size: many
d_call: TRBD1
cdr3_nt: TGTGCCAGCAGTGTTTGGGACAGGGGTTTCGATGAGCAGTTCTTC
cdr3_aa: CASSVWDRGFDEQFF

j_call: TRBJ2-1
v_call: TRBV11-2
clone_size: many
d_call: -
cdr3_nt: TGTGCCAGCAGCTTAGGGGGGGCCAATGAGCAGTTCTTC
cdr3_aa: CASSLGGANEQFF

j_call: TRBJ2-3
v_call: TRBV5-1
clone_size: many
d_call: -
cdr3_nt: TGCGCCAGCAGCTCACAGGGTTTGGATACGCAGTATTTT
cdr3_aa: CASSSQGLDTQYF

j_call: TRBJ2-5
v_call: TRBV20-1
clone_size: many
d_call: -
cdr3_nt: TGCAGTGCTAGAGCGGGTTCAGAGACCCAGTACTTC
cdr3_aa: CSARAGSETQYF